This TCR beta chain stems from a study of blood T cell repertoires in COVID-19 (dated by TCRdb to 2020 to 2021). Broadly, across the study: Samples covering the acute and convalescent phases of COVID-19 were provided by collaborators in the United States, Italy and Spain. Samples were obtained from the ongoing ImmuneRACE study (first 160 participants) and from over 1,000 subjects provided by 6 global collaborators. The repertoires were made available in a free public database intended to serve as a resource for research on the immune response to SARS-CoV-2. Where available, HLA class I and class II types were obtained from metadata supplied by the sample provider rather than from assay-based typing. The dataset comprised deeply sampled blood TCRbeta repertoires from subjects exposed to, actively infected with, or recovered from COVID-19. The prospective study material was composed of cDNA or gDNA derived from T cells, B-cell-depleted T cells, or PBMCs. A de-identified subject ID, COVID-19 status, age in years and sex were almost always included in the sample metadata.

Collaborating institutions collected whole blood in K2EDTA tubes following their own protocols. For TCRbeta analysis, collaborators shipped samples as frozen whole blood, isolated PBMCs, or DNA extracted from either of those sample types. What the work shows at the level of the full study, not this receptor alone: The quantity of clinical and demographic metadata differed by source and by participant and was supplied without curation.

This clone was observed a handful of times. This receptor's antigen is unknown. No qualities accompany the bases; no much larger clone lies one base away. Inclusive of the bounding cysteine and phenylalanine, the CDR3 is 13 residues long. Kept here is only the CDR3 DNA, which spans 39 bases and is read in frame from base 1. Trimming at the junction amounts to 5 bases on V and 11 bases on J, and the germline ends lie 18 bases apart. In the germline V gene, CDR1 corresponds to MNHEY and CDR2 to SVGAGI. TCRbeta CDR3 regions were amplified from genomic DNA by means of the immunoSEQ Assay, a bias-controlled multiplex PCR. Processing in the source paper ran as follows. Within the assay, amplification of reference gene primers was used to estimate how many nucleated cells each sample contained. To quantify the absolute abundance of each unique TCRbeta CDR3 rearrangement, sequence reads were collapsed and filtered. Productive Simpson clonality was computed per sample as the square root of Simpson's diversity index over productive rearrangements. Drawn from immuneACCESS, this table holds only the in-frame rearrangements with V and J called that TCRdb kept. Clones are partly lost; checked studies trace under half to an unresolved V gene and leave the rest unexplained. V, J and clone size were drawn from that table, and D and trimming were deduced from the DNA. For this sample the table gives about 35,000 clones, of which about 87% were detected only once. 10% of the sample belongs to the ten largest clones.

The rearranged chain carries TRBV6-5 and TRBJ1-1, and TRBD1 may be the D gene, going by 5 matching bases. This TCR derives from an elderly man with active COVID-19. Source material: peripheral blood. The CDR3 is CASSPGDSRRAFF. The nucleotide sequence reads as follows: TGTGCCAGCAGTCCGGGGGACTCCCGGAGGGCTTTCTTT.